Presented here are 9 T cell receptor beta chains from one specimen sequenced in a study of CD8 T cells in Susac syndrome. RNA in amounts of about 0.45 to 1 ug was reverse transcribed with random hexamers. TCRdb reprocessed the immunoSEQ multiplex PCR reads via MiXCR and lists one record per CDR3 protein. The sample lists under 300,000 distinct CDR3 sequences; almost 97% were seen once. Sequencing was done on a sample of CD4+ T cells from PBMCs. All receptors derive from a human donor with Susac syndrome.

This rearrangement joins TRBV10-3 to TRBJ2-7; tentative D call: TRBD1 (5 bases). Germline lookup yields CDR1 ENHRY and CDR2 SYGVKD. The CDR3 length is 13 residues. The V gene lost 2 bases and the J gene lost 2 bases, with 7 bases spanning the gap. The CDR3 here is CAISEDSTYEQYF. The CDR3 DNA sequence: TGTGCCATCAGTGAGGACAGTACCTACGAGCAGTACTTC.

The rearrangement joins TRBV7-9 to TRBJ1-1; the D is unclear. This CDR3 spans 14 amino acids. V was shortened by 2 bases and J by 4 bases, with 11 bases between the two germline ends. Looked up from germline, CDR1 is SEHNR and CDR2 is FQNEAQ (reference sequence). CDR3 sequence reads: CASSLRVPGTEAFF. The CDR3 DNA reads as TGTGCCAGCAGCTTAAGGGTCCCTGGCACTGAAGCTTTCTTT. Full variable domain (missing parts from reference TRBV7-9 and TRBJ1-1): DTGVSQNPRHKITKRGQNVTFRCDPISEHNRLYWYRQTLGQGPEFLTYFQNEAQLEKSRLLSDRFSAERPKGSFSTLEIQRTEQGDSAMYLCASSLRVPGTEAFFGQGTRLTVV.

This clonotype was recorded only once. This chain uses TRBV9 with TRBJ2-6; D is possibly TRBD2 (5 bases). The V and J ends lost 4 bases and 1 base respectively, with 9 bases between them. The CDR3 has 15 residues. Germline CDR1 is SGDLS and CDR2 is YYNGEE. This CDR3 reads CASSKSGSGANVLTF. DNA for the CDR3: TGTGCCAGCAGCAAGAGCGGATCTGGGGCCAACGTCCTGACTTTC.

This clonotype was found once. V is TRBV12-3 or TRBV12-4 and J is TRBJ2-5, with 8 bases matching TRBD1. The trim removed 5 bases at V and 5 bases at J, leaving 7 bases unmatched. There are 14 residues in the CDR3. CDR3 region: CASSAGQGIETQYF. CDR3 sequence (DNA): TGTGCCAGCAGTGCAGGACAGGGAATCGAGACCCAGTACTTC.

This sequence joins TRBV28 and TRBJ1-2; D is undetermined. Germline CDR1 reads MDHEN; CDR2 reads SYDVKM. The CDR3 spans 14 residues. Trimming removed 6 bases from V and 0 bases from J, with 11 bases in between. The chain's CDR3 is CASRSNGANYGYTF. The CDR3 DNA reads as TGTGCCAGCAGATCGAATGGGGCTAACTATGGCTACACCTTC.

The chain joins TRBV20-1 to TRBJ2-7, with 9 bases fitting TRBD1. CDR1 is DFQATT and CDR2 is SNEGSKA in the germline V gene (reference sequence). The CDR3 totals 13 residues. The V and J ends lost 8 bases and 5 bases, in that order; junction bases with no gene match: 10. The CDR3 loop reads CSTPGQGNHEQYF. The CDR3 DNA reads TGCAGTACTCCGGGACAGGGTAACCACGAGCAGTACTTC.

The V and J genes are TRBV29-1 and TRBJ2-7; 7 positions match TRBD2. This CDR3 is built from 12 residues. Germline V gives CDR1 SQVTM, CDR2 ANQGSEA. The V segment lost 6 bases and the J segment 3 bases; nucleotides outside the gene matches: 5. The CDR3 sequence: CSVGEGVYEQYF. DNA of the CDR3: TGCAGCGTCGGGGAGGGCGTCTACGAGCAGTACTTC.

The chain recombines TRBV20-1 with TRBJ2-1; no clear D gene. This CDR3 is 12 amino acids long. The V and J ends lost 7 bases and 4 bases respectively, with 11 bases between them. Germline V gene data show CDR1 as DFQATT and CDR2 as SNEGSKA (reference sequence). CDR3 DNA sequence: TGCAGTGGGGCGACATCGTACAATGAGCAGTTCTTC. This codes for CSGATSYNEQFF.

CDR3 nucleotide sequence: TGTGCCAGCAGCCAAGTAATCTGGGACCCGTATGGCTACACCTTC. Encoded protein: CASSQVIWDPYGYTF. The chain links TRBV14 to TRBJ1-2; D might be TRBD1 (5 bases). Germline-derived CDR1 and CDR2 are SGHDN and FVKESK. Trimming pared 1 base from V and 5 bases from J, leaving 14 bases between. CDR3 length equals 15 residues.